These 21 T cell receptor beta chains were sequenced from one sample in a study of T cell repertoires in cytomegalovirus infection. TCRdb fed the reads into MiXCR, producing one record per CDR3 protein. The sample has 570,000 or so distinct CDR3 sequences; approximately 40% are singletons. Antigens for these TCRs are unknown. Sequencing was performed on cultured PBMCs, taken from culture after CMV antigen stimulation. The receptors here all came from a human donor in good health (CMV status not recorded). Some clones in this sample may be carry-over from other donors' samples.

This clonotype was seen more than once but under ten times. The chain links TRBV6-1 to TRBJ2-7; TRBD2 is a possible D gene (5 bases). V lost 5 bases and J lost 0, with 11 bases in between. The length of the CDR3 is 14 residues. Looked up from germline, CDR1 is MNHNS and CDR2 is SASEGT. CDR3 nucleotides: TGTGCCAGCAGTTCCGGGATTCACTCCTACGAGCAGTACTTC. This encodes CASSSGIHSYEQYF.

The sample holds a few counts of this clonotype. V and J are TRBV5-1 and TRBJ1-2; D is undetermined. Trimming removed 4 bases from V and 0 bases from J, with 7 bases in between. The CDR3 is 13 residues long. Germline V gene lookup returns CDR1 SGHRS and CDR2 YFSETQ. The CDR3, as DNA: TGCGCCAGCAGCCCGACACCTAACTATGGCTACACCTTC. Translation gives CASSPTPNYGYTF.

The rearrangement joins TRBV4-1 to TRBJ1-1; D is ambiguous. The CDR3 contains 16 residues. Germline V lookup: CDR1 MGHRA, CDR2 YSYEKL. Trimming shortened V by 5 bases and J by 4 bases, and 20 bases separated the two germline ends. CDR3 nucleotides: TGCGCCAGCAGCGGTTATGAGGGCCTCGCTGGCACTGAAGCTTTCTTT. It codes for CASSGYEGLAGTEAFF.

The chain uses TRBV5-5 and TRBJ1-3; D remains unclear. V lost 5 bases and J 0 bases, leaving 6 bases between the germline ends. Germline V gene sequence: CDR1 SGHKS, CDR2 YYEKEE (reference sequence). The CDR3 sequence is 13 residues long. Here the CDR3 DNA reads TGTGCCAGCAGAACTGTCTCTGGAAACACCATATATTTT. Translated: CASRTVSGNTIYF. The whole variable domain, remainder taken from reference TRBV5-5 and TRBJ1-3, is DAGVTQSPTHLIKTRGQQVTLRCSPISGHKSVSWYQQVLGQGPQFIFQYYEKEERGRGNFPDRFSARQFPNYSSELNVNALLLGDSALYLCASRTVSGNTIYFGEGSWLTVV.

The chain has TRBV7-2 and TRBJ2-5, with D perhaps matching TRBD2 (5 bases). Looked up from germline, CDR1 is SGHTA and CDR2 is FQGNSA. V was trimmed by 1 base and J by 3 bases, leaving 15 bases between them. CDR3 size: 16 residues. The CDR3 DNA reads TGTGCCAGCAGCTTAGACGGGGTTGGGGTTGAAGAGACCCAGTACTTC. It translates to CASSLDGVGVEETQYF.

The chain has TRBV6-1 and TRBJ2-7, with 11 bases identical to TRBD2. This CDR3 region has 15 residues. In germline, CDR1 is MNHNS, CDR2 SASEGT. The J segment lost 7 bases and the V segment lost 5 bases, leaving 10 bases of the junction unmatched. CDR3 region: CASSPTSGGSEEQYF. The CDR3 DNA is TGTGCCAGCAGTCCAACTAGCGGGGGCAGTGAGGAGCAGTACTTC.

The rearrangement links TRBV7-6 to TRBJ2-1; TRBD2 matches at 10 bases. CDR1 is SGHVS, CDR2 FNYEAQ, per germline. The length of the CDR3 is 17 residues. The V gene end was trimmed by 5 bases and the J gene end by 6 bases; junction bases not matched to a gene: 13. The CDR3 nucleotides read TGTGCCAGCAGCCCTTTCCCCGGGACTAGCGCCCGCAATGAGCAGTTCTTC. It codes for CASSPFPGTSARNEQFF.

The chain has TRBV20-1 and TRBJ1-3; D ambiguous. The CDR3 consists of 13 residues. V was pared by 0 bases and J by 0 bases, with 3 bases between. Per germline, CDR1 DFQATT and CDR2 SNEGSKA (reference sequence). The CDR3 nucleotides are TGCAGTGCTAGAGAATCCTCTGGAAACACCATATATTTT. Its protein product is CSARESSGNTIYF.

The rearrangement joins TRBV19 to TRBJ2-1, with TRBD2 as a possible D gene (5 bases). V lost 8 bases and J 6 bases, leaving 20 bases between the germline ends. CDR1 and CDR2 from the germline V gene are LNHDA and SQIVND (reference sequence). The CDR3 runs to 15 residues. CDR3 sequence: CASHPTNLRANEQFF. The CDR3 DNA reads TGTGCCAGTCACCCGACAAACCTGAGGGCCAATGAGCAGTTCTTC.

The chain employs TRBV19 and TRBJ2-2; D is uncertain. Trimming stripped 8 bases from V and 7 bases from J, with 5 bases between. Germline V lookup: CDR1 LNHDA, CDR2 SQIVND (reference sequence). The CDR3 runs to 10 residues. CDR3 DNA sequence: TGTGCCAGTGGCCTCGGGGAGCTGTTTTTT. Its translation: CASGLGELFF.

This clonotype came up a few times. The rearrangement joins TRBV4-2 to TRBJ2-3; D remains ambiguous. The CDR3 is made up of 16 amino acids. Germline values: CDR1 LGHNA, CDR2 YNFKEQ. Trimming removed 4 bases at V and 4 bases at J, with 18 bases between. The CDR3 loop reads CASSPHPREESDTQYF. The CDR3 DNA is TGTGCCAGCAGCCCACACCCCCGCGAGGAGTCAGATACGCAGTATTTT.

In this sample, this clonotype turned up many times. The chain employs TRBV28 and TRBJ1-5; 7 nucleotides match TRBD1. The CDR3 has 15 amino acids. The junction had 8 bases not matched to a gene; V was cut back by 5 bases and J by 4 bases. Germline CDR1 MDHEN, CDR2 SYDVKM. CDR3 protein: CASSLMGTANQPQHF. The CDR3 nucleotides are TGTGCCAGCAGTCTGATGGGGACAGCAAATCAGCCCCAGCATTTT.

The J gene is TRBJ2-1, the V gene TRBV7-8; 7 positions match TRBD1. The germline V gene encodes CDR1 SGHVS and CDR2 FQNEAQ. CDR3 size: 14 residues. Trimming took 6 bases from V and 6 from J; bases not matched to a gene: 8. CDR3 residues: CASRHRGSGNEQFF. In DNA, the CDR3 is TGTGCCAGCAGACACAGGGGTTCTGGCAATGAGCAGTTCTTC. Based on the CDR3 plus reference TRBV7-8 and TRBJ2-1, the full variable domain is GAGVSQSPRYKVAKRGQDVALRCDPISGHVSLFWYQQALGQGPEFLTYFQNEAQLDKSGLPSDRFFAERPEGSVSTLKIQRTQQEDSAVYLCASRHRGSGNEQFFGPGTRLTVL.

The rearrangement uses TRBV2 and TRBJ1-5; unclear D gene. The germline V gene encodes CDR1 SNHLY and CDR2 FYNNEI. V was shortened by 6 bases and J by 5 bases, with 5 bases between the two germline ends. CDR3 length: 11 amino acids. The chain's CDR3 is CASRYDQPQHF. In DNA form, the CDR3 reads TGTGCCAGCAGGTACGATCAGCCCCAGCATTTT.

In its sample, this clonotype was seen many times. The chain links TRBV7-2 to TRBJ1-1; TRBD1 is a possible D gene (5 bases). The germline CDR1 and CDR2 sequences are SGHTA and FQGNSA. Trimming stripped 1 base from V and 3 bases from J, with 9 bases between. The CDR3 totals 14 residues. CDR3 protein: CASSLGGVYTEAFF. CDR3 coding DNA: TGTGCCAGCAGCTTAGGAGGGGTTTACACTGAAGCTTTCTTT. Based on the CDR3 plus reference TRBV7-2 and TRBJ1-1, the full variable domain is GAGVSQSPSNKVTEKGKDVELRCDPISGHTALYWYRQSLGQGLEFLIYFQGNSAPDKSGLPSDRFSAERTGGSVSTLTIQRTQQEDSAVYLCASSLGGVYTEAFFGQGTRLTVV.

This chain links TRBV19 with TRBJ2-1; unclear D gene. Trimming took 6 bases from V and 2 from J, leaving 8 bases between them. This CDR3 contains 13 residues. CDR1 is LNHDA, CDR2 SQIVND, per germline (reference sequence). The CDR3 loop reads CASSLSPYNEQFF. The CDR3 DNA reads TGTGCCAGTAGCCTTTCCCCCTACAATGAGCAGTTCTTC.

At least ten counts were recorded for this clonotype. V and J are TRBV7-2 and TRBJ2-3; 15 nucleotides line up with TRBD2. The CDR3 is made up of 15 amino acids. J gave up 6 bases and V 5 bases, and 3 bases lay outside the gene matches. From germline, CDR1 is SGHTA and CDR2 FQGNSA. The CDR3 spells CASSRTSGRGDTQYF. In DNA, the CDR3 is TGTGCCAGCAGCCGGACTAGCGGGAGGGGTGATACGCAGTATTTT. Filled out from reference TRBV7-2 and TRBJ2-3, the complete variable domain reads GAGVSQSPSNKVTEKGKDVELRCDPISGHTALYWYRQSLGQGLEFLIYFQGNSAPDKSGLPSDRFSAERTGGSVSTLTIQRTQQEDSAVYLCASSRTSGRGDTQYFGPGTRLTVL.

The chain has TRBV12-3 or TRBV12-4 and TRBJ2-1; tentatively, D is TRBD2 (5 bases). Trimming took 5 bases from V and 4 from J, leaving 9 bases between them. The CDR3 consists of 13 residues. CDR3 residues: CASSAGMYNEQFF. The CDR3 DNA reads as TGTGCCAGCAGTGCCGGGATGTACAATGAGCAGTTCTTC.

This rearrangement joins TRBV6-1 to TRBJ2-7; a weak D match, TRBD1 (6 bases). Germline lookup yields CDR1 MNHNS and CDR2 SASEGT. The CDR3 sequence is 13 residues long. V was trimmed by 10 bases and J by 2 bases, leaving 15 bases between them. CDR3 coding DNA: TGTGCCATCCAGGGGAGTGGGCCCTACGAGCAGTACTTC. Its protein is CAIQGSGPYEQYF.

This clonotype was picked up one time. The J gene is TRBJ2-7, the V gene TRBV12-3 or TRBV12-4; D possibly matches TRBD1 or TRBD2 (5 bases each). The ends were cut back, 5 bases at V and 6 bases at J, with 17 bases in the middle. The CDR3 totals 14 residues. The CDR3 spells CASSRDGGPSEQYF. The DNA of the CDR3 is TGTGCCAGCAGTAGGGACGGAGGTCCTAGCGAGCAGTACTTC.

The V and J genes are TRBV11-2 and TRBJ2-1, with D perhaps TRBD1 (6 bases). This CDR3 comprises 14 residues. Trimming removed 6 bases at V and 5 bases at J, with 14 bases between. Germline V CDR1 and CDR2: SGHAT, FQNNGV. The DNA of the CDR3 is TGTGCCAGCAGAAAAGCCGGGACAAACAATGAGCAGTTCTTC. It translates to CASRKAGTNNEQFF.